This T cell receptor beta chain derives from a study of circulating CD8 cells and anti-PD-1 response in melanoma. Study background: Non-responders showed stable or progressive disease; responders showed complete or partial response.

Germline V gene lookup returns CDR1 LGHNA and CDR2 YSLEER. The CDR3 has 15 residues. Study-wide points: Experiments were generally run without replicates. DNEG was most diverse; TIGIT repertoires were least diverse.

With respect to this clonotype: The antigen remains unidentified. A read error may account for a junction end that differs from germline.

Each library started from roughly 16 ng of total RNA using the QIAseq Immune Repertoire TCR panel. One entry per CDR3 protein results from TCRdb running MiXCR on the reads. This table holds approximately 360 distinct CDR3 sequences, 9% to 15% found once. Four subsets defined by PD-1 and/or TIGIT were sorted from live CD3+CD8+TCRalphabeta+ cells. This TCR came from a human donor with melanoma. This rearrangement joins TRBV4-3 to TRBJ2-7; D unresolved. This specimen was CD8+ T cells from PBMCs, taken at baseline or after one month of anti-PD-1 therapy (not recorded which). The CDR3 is CASSQDVGIAYGQYF. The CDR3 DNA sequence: TGCGCCAGCAGCCAAGATGTAGGGATCGCCTACGGGCAGTACTTC.